A selection of T cell receptor beta chains follows, all from one sample in a study of cytomegalovirus exposure and HLA in healthy donors. Clones were read by immunoSEQ multiplex PCR, and TCRdb kept only the in-frame ones, dropping some. The repertoire holds about 120,000 clones, approximately 80% seen once, with roughly 4% in the top ten. Material for sequencing was PBMCs. These receptors came from a human donor in good health. CDR3s include the opening cysteine and the closing phenylalanine or tryptophan. A D gene is named only where the DNA matches it firmly. Only some rows state a clone size, as once, few, many or a class for expanded clones.

J	size	V	D	CDR3	DNA
TRBJ1-1	NA	TRBV2	NA	CASSEQGNTEAFF	TGTGCCAGCAGTGAACAGGGAAACACTGAAGCTTTCTTT
TRBJ1-6	NA	TRBV4-2	TRBD1	CASSRIRDRSLSPLHF	TGTGCCAGCAGCCGTATCCGGGACAGATCACTCTCACCCCTCCACTTT
TRBJ1-6	NA	TRBV27	NA	CASSLSLGMGGPLHF	TGTGCCAGCAGTTTATCGCTAGGCATGGGGGGACCCCTCCACTTT
TRBJ1-3	NA	TRBV4-1	TRBD1	CASSQERGLGGNTIYF	TGCGCCAGCAGCCAGGAAAGGGGGCTCGGGGGAAACACCATATATTTT
TRBJ2-1	NA	TRBV6-5	NA	CASSSLAGSSYNEQFF	TGTGCCAGCAGTTCTCTGGCGGGGAGCTCCTACAATGAGCAGTTCTTC
TRBJ2-7	NA	TRBV7-6	TRBD1	CASSLAGQGDEQYF	TGTGCCAGCAGCTTAGCTGGACAGGGGGACGAGCAGTACTTC
TRBJ2-1	NA	TRBV6-1	NA	CASSEFQVYNEQFF	TGTGCCAGCAGTGAATTTCAGGTTTACAATGAGCAGTTCTTC
TRBJ2-2	NA	TRBV10-1	TRBD2	CASSERTSGSNTGELFF	TGCGCCAGCAGTGAAAGGACTAGCGGGAGTAACACCGGGGAGCTGTTTTTT
TRBJ2-3	NA	TRBV4-1	TRBD2	CASSQVTSGNPGTQYF	TGCGCCAGCAGCCAAGTGACTAGCGGGAACCCAGGTACGCAGTATTTT
TRBJ2-3	few	TRBV19	TRBD1	CASSGDRPTDTQYF	TGTGCCAGTAGTGGGGACAGGCCTACAGATACGCAGTATTTT
TRBJ2-1	NA	TRBV19	TRBD2	CASTTSGSGYNEQFF	TGTGCCAGTACGACTAGCGGGAGTGGGTACAATGAGCAGTTCTTC
TRBJ2-2	NA	TRBV9	TRBD2	CASSVVAGGTGELFF	TGTGCCAGCAGCGTAGTAGCGGGAGGGACCGGGGAGCTGTTTTTT
TRBJ2-3	NA	TRBV5-4	NA	CASSLASPDTQYF	TGTGCCAGCAGCTTGGCCTCTCCAGATACGCAGTATTTT
TRBJ1-5	NA	TRBV28	NA	CASSIGGGNNQPQHF	TGTGCCAGCAGTATCGGGGGGGGGAACAATCAGCCCCAGCATTTT
TRBJ2-3	few	TRBV28	NA	CASSRKSAQYF	TGTGCCAGCAGTCGTAAGTCAGCGCAGTATTTT
TRBJ1-2	NA	TRBV6-1	NA	CASSEGVTVYGYTF	TGTGCCAGCAGTGAAGGGGTGACAGTCTATGGCTACACCTTC
TRBJ1-1	few	TRBV18	NA	CASSLGRGNTEAFF	TGTGCCAGCTCTCTAGGACGGGGGAACACTGAAGCTTTCTTT
TRBJ2-5	few	TRBV4-1	NA	CASSQGAWNRTQYF	TGCGCCAGCAGCCAAGGGGCCTGGAATCGGACCCAGTACTTC
TRBJ2-5	NA	TRBV25-1	NA	CASSVHPQETQYF	TGTGCCAGCAGTGTACACCCACAAGAGACCCAGTACTTC
TRBJ1-3	NA	TRBV4-1	TRBD1	CASSPSDRQAGNTIYF	TGCGCCAGCAGCCCCTCGGACAGGCAGGCTGGAAACACCATATATTTT
TRBJ1-2	NA	TRBV7-9	NA	CASSFPPGGKQGYTF	TGTGCCAGCAGCTTCCCCCCGGGCGGGAAACAGGGCTACACCTTC
TRBJ2-2	NA	TRBV7-9	TRBD2	CASSHPGGSNTGELFF	TGTGCCAGCAGTCACCCGGGGGGGTCCAACACCGGGGAGCTGTTTTTT
TRBJ2-2	NA	TRBV2	TRBD1	CASSLTLTGTGELFF	TGTGCCAGCAGCCTCACCTTGACAGGGACCGGGGAGCTGTTTTTT
TRBJ2-1	NA	TRBV19	TRBD1	CASSSDRGPDNEQFF	TGTGCCAGTAGTTCCGACAGGGGCCCTGACAATGAGCAGTTCTTC
TRBJ1-3	NA	TRBV29-1	TRBD1	CSVEDRQGNPSGNTIYF	TGCAGCGTTGAAGATCGACAGGGGAACCCCTCTGGAAACACCATATATTTT
TRBJ1-2	NA	TRBV6-1	NA	CASTKGGQFYGYTF	TGTGCCAGCACTAAAGGAGGACAGTTCTATGGCTACACCTTC
TRBJ1-5	NA	TRBV11-2	NA	CASSSDSGGNQPQHF	TGTGCCAGCAGCTCCGACTCCGGGGGCAATCAGCCCCAGCATTTT
TRBJ1-2	NA	TRBV7-8	NA	CASSLGPGVSGYTF	TGTGCCAGCAGCTTAGGACCAGGGGTCAGTGGCTACACCTTC
TRBJ1-2	NA	TRBV10-3	TRBD1	CAISDPRAGQAYYGYTF	TGTGCCATCAGTGACCCGCGCGCGGGACAGGCATACTATGGCTACACCTTC
TRBJ2-7	once	TRBV5-1	TRBD1	CASSSGTGIYEQYF	TGCGCCAGCAGCTCCGGGACAGGTATCTACGAGCAGTACTTC
TRBJ2-7	NA	TRBV7-2	TRBD2	CASSLAGLAGDPYEQYF	TGTGCCAGCAGCTTAGCCGGACTAGCGGGAGACCCCTACGAGCAGTACTTC
TRBJ2-7	NA	TRBV4-1	NA	CASSQSVHPYEQYF	TGCGCCAGCAGCCAATCAGTACATCCCTACGAGCAGTACTTC
TRBJ1-1	NA	TRBV28	NA	CASSLEGGLAFF	TGTGCCAGCAGTTTGGAGGGGGGGTTGGCTTTCTTT
TRBJ2-2	NA	TRBV11-3	TRBD1	CASSFQGASTGELFF	TGTGCCAGCAGCTTCCAGGGGGCTAGCACCGGGGAGCTGTTTTTT
TRBJ2-7	NA	TRBV2	NA	CPRVWLPYEQYF	TGCCCCCGGGTTTGGCTTCCCTACGAGCAGTACTTC
TRBJ2-1	NA	TRBV10-3	NA	CAISETASSYNEQFF	TGTGCCATCAGTGAGACGGCTAGCTCCTACAATGAGCAGTTCTTC
TRBJ1-1	NA	TRBV19	NA	CASSIGATEAFF	TGTGCCAGTAGTATTGGGGCTACTGAAGCTTTCTTT
TRBJ2-1	NA	TRBV4-2	TRBD2	CASSQDPAGGGHNEQFF	TGTGCCAGCAGCCAAGATCCGGCGGGAGGAGGGCACAATGAGCAGTTCTTC
TRBJ1-1	NA	TRBV19	NA	CASIGGRLGTEAFF	TGTGCCAGTATCGGGGGTCGGCTGGGTACTGAAGCTTTCTTT
TRBJ2-5	few	TRBV19	TRBD2	CASSIDSGRQTQYF	TGTGCCAGTAGTATAGACAGCGGGAGACAGACCCAGTACTTC
TRBJ2-7	NA	TRBV11-2	TRBD2	CASSSTGTSQNEQYF	TGTGCCAGCAGCTCAACCGGGACTAGCCAGAACGAGCAGTACTTC